This TCR beta chain originates from a study of OX40 agonist ivuxolimab in advanced cancers. Germline CDR1 and CDR2: LGHNA and YNFKEQ. The CDR3 contains 16 residues. V shed 3 bases and J 5 bases; nucleotides not matched to a gene: 9. Repertoires were generated with immunoSEQ multiplex PCR, while TCRdb's copy carries only in-frame clones and drops some. The profile covers about 7,200 clones, with around 70% appearing a single time and 25% taken by the ten largest. The source was CD4+ or CD8+ T cells sorted from blood, collected in a trial of the OX40 agonist ivuxolimab. The receptor was derived from an adult with an advanced solid tumor such as melanoma, head and neck, liver or kidney cancer. This chain connects TRBV4-2 to TRBJ1-4; 7 bases agree with TRBD1. The CDR3 here is CASSHREGTVNEKLFF. CDR3 nucleotides: TGTGCCAGCAGCCATCGAGAGGGGACAGTGAATGAAAAACTGTTTTTT.